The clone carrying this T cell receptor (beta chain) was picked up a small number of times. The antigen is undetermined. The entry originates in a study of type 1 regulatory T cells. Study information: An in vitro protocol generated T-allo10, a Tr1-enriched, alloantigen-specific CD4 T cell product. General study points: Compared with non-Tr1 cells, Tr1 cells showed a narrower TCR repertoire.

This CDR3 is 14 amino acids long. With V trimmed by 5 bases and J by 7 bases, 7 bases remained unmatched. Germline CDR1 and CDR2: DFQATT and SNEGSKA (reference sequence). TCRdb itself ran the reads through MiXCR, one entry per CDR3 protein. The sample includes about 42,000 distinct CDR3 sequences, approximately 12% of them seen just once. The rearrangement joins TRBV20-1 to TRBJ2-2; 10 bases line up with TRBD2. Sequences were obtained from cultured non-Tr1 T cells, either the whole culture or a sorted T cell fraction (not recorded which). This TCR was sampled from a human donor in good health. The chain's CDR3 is CSASAGGPDGELFF. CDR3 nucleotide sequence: TGCAGTGCTTCAGCGGGAGGGCCAGACGGGGAGCTGTTTTTT.